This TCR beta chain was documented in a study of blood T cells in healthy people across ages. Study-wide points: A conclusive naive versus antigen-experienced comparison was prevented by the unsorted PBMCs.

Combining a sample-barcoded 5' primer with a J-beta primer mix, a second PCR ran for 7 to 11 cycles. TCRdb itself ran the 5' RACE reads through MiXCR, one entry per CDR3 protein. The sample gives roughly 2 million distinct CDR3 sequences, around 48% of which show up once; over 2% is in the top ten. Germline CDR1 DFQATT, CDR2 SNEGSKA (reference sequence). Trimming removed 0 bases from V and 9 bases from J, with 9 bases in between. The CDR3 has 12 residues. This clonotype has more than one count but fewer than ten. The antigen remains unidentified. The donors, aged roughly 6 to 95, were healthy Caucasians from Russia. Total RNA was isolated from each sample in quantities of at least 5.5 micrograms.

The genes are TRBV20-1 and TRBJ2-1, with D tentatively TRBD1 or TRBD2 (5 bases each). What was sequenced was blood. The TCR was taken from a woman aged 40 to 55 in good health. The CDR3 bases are TGCAGTGCTAGAGATCGAGGGGTTGAGCAGTTCTTC. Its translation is CSARDRGVEQFF.